Listed here are 24 T cell receptor beta chains from one sample, sequenced in a study of cytomegalovirus exposure and HLA in healthy donors. The PCR used 60 Vbeta and 13 Jbeta primers. The repertoire was sequenced with immunoSEQ multiplex PCR; TCRdb's copy has only in-frame clones and lacks some. This table has approximately 83,000 clones, around 82% appearing once. Sequencing was performed on PBMCs. These receptors were collected from a man aged 18-30 years in good health and CMV-seronegative.

The chain employs TRBV5-1 and TRBJ1-5; a possible D gene is TRBD1 (5 bases). There are 18 residues in the CDR3. Trimming removed 5 bases at V and 0 bases at J, with 21 bases between. Per germline, CDR1 SGHRS and CDR2 YFSETQ. DNA of the CDR3: TGCGCCAGCAGTCCGGACAAAGGGGTTTCCCATAGCAATCAGCCCCAGCATTTT. Residues: CASSPDKGVSHSNQPQHF.

This rearrangement joins TRBV14 to TRBJ1-2, with D maybe TRBD1 (5 bases). CDR1 is SGHDN and CDR2 is FVKESK in the germline V gene. The CDR3 consists of 13 residues. Trimming stripped 4 bases from V and 0 bases from J, with 6 bases between. The CDR3, as DNA: TGTGCCAGCAGCCTGACAGCTAACTATGGCTACACCTTC. Residues: CASSLTANYGYTF.

This clone was picked up a small number of times. The V and J genes are TRBV5-5 and TRBJ2-1; D might be TRBD1 (6 bases). The V gene lost 2 bases and the J gene lost 1 base, with 13 bases spanning the gap. CDR3 length equals 16 residues. The germline V gene has CDR1 SGHKS and CDR2 YYEKEE (reference sequence). CDR3 region: CASSLKGRGSYNEQFF. In nucleotides, the CDR3 is TGTGCCAGCAGCTTAAAGGGCAGGGGATCCTACAATGAGCAGTTCTTC.

Notes on this clone: A read error is possible here, since a much larger clone lies one base away. CDR3 residues: CASSEGLANTGELFF. The CDR3 bases are TGTGCCAGCAGTGAGGGACTAGCGAACACCGGGGAGCTGTTTTTT. The V call is TRBV2, the J call TRBJ2-2, with 8 bases that match TRBD2. Germline V lookup: CDR1 SNHLY, CDR2 FYNNEI. The CDR3 is made up of 15 amino acids. J lost 0 bases, V lost 3 bases, and 0 bases had no gene match.

The chain is built from TRBV2 and TRBJ1-5, with 12 bases lining up with TRBD1. V lost 8 bases and J lost 2; bases outside the gene matches: 10. The CDR3 runs to 17 residues. The V gene's germline CDR1 is SNHLY and CDR2 FYNNEI. Here the CDR3 DNA reads TGTGCCAGCGGCTTCGACGGGACAGGGGGCGGCAATCAGCCCCAGCATTTT. As protein: CASGFDGTGGGNQPQHF.

The chain employs TRBV2 and TRBJ2-5; 9 bases are shared with TRBD1. The CDR3 has 14 residues. In germline, CDR1 is SNHLY, CDR2 FYNNEI. J was trimmed by 5 bases and V by 3 bases; bases with no gene match: 4. CDR3 protein: CASSDNRGPETQYF. In DNA, the CDR3 is TGTGCCAGCAGTGATAACAGGGGGCCGGAGACCCAGTACTTC.

The V and J genes are TRBV2 and TRBJ2-5; maybe TRBD2 (5 bases). CDR1 and CDR2 (germline): SNHLY, FYNNEI. V was pared by 5 bases and J by 5 bases, with 18 bases between. The CDR3 loop spans 15 amino acids. The CDR3 sequence is CASSRRLDSSETQYF. The DNA of the CDR3 is TGTGCCAGCAGTAGAAGATTGGACTCCTCGGAGACCCAGTACTTC.

This clone was recorded only once. The chain links TRBV27 to TRBJ2-2, with 8 bases identical to TRBD2. The V gene end was trimmed by 3 bases and the J gene end by 0 bases; junction bases not matched to a gene: 3. Germline CDR1 reads MNHEY; CDR2 reads SMNVEV (reference sequence). The CDR3 loop spans 16 amino acids. This CDR3 is CASSFEAGANTGELFF. CDR3 nucleotide sequence: TGTGCCAGCAGTTTTGAAGCGGGGGCGAACACCGGGGAGCTGTTTTTT.

A single count supports this clone. V usage is TRBV9 and J usage is TRBJ2-7; 7 bases agree with TRBD1. After removal of 3 bases from V and 5 bases from J, the junction contained 5 bases not matched to a gene. The CDR3 sequence is 13 residues long. The germline V gene encodes CDR1 SGDLS and CDR2 YYNGEE. The CDR3 bases are TGTGCCAGCAGCGCCTTTACAGGGGACGAGCAGTACTTC. Encoded protein: CASSAFTGDEQYF.

The rearrangement links TRBV19 to TRBJ1-5, with D hard to call. The CDR3 extends over 13 amino acids. Deletions cut 8 bases from V and 3 bases from J, with 11 bases between. Germline V CDR1 and CDR2: LNHDA, SQIVND (reference sequence). Written as DNA, the CDR3 is TGTGCCAGTGGCCGGGGATCCAATCAGCCCCAGCATTTT. Its translation: CASGRGSNQPQHF.

This clone was seen a few times. This sequence joins TRBV6-5 and TRBJ2-7; perhaps TRBD1 as D (6 bases). The CDR3 totals 12 residues. Trimming left V 3 bases short and J 5 bases short, with 8 bases between. CDR1 is MNHEY and CDR2 is SVGAGI in the germline V gene. The CDR3 is CASSYSGDEQYF. CDR3 DNA sequence: TGTGCCAGCAGTTATTCAGGGGACGAGCAGTACTTC.

The rearrangement links TRBV28 to TRBJ2-1; D is perhaps TRBD2 (6 bases). In germline, CDR1 is MDHEN, CDR2 SYDVKM. CDR3 size: 14 residues. With 3 bases removed from V and 9 bases from J, the gap between germline ends came to 15 bases. The CDR3 sequence is CASSLGTDYGEQFF. Here the CDR3 DNA reads TGTGCCAGCAGTTTGGGGACTGATTACGGTGAGCAGTTCTTC.

V is TRBV6-6 and J is TRBJ1-5; D may be TRBD1 (5 bases). This CDR3 is built from 15 residues. Trimming took off 6 bases at V and 1 base at J, with 13 bases between the two ends. Germline assignment: CDR1 MNHNY and CDR2 SVGAGI (reference sequence). The CDR3 sequence: CASSRPTASNQPQHF. CDR3 nucleotide sequence: TGTGCCAGCAGCCGACCGACAGCAAGCAATCAGCCCCAGCATTTT.

V and J are TRBV5-1 and TRBJ2-1, with TRBD2 matching 10 bases. The CDR3 consists of 17 residues. The V gene's germline CDR1 is SGHRS and CDR2 YFSETQ. V lost 4 bases to trimming and J lost 5 bases; unmatched junction nucleotides: 12. CDR3 sequence (DNA): TGCGCCAGCAGCACCTTTAAGGCTAGCGGGGGTCACAATGAGCAGTTCTTC. This gives the protein CASSTFKASGGHNEQFF.

The V and J genes are TRBV5-4 and TRBJ2-1, with 12 nucleotides matching TRBD2. Trimming at V came to 0 bases and at J to 4 bases, leaving 5 bases not matched to a gene. There are 17 residues in the CDR3. Germline lookup yields CDR1 SGHNT and CDR2 YYREEE (reference sequence). The CDR3 DNA sequence: TGTGCCAGCAGCTTGGACTCGGGGACTAGCGGGTACAATGAGCAGTTCTTC. Its translation: CASSLDSGTSGYNEQFF. Based on the CDR3 plus reference TRBV5-4 and TRBJ2-1, the full variable domain is ETGVTQSPTHLIKTRGQQVTLRCSSQSGHNTVSWYQQALGQGPQFIFQYYREEENGRGNFPPRFSGLQFPNYSSELNVNALELDDSALYLCASSLDSGTSGYNEQFFGPGTRLTVL.

The count of this clone is one. Additional DNA sequences in this sample encode the identical CDR3. The chain couples TRBV18 to TRBJ1-5; no definite D call. Trimming removed 3 bases from V and 6 bases from J, with 12 bases in between. Germline loops: CDR1 KGHSH, CDR2 LQKENI. This CDR3 is built from 14 residues. This CDR3 is CASSPDPGGQPQHF. The CDR3 DNA reads TGTGCCAGCTCACCTGACCCGGGAGGTCAGCCCCAGCATTTT.

This clone was observed once. This chain links TRBV5-1 with TRBJ2-5; 9 nucleotides match TRBD2. Losses at the gene ends were 4 bases for V and 4 bases for J; bases not matched to a gene: 5. This CDR3 is built from 14 residues. Germline lookup yields CDR1 SGHRS and CDR2 YFSETQ. This chain's CDR3 is CASSRGGDGETQYF. Written as DNA, the CDR3 is TGCGCCAGCAGCCGCGGGGGGGACGGAGAGACCCAGTACTTC.

This clone has just one count. The chain is built from TRBV6-6 and TRBJ2-4; D might be TRBD1 (5 bases). There are 13 residues in the CDR3. Trimming took off 7 bases at V and 0 bases at J, with 7 bases between the two ends. Germline assignment: CDR1 MNHNY and CDR2 SVGAGI (reference sequence). The CDR3 is CASKGLAKNIQYF. The CDR3 coding sequence is TGTGCCAGCAAGGGGTTAGCCAAAAACATTCAGTACTTC.

The chain couples TRBV5-6 to TRBJ1-1; D remains ambiguous. The CDR3 extends over 16 amino acids. V was clipped by 0 bases and J by 0 bases, with 12 bases between them. Germline V gene sequence: CDR1 SGHDT, CDR2 YYEEEE. The CDR3 spells CASSLAGIAMNTEAFF. The CDR3 coding sequence is TGTGCCAGCAGCTTGGCCGGGATAGCTATGAACACTGAAGCTTTCTTT.

This sequence joins TRBV5-1 and TRBJ1-2; a weak D match, TRBD1 (5 bases). The V end was cut by 0 bases, the J end by 6 bases, with 6 bases between. The CDR3 extends over 12 amino acids. Germline V lookup: CDR1 SGHRS, CDR2 YFSETQ. CDR3 sequence reads: CASSLAGDGYTF. The CDR3 nucleotides read TGCGCCAGCAGCTTGGCGGGGGATGGCTACACCTTC.

The chain links TRBV6-5 to TRBJ1-5; 9 positions agree with TRBD1. The CDR3 has 15 amino acids. Germline V CDR1 and CDR2: MNHEY, SVGAGI. V shed 5 bases and J 7 bases; nucleotides not matched to a gene: 9. The CDR3 spells CASSLEGQGGQPQHF. The CDR3 region has the DNA TGTGCCAGCAGTCTCGAGGGACAGGGCGGACAGCCCCAGCATTTT.

The J gene is TRBJ2-3, the V gene TRBV5-5; D is perhaps TRBD1 (6 bases). There are 15 residues in the CDR3. Looked up from germline, CDR1 is SGHKS and CDR2 is YYEKEE (reference sequence). V gave up 1 base and J gave up 0 bases, with 9 bases separating them. DNA of the CDR3: TGTGCCAGCAGCTTGCCAGGGGCGAGCACAGATACGCAGTATTTT. Translated: CASSLPGASTDTQYF.

J is TRBJ1-2 and V is TRBV7-8; TRBD1 matches 9 bases. The CDR3 extends over 16 amino acids. Trimming cost V 4 bases and J 4 bases; bases outside gene matches: 10. Germline V gene lookup returns CDR1 SGHVS and CDR2 FQNEAQ. The CDR3 DNA reads as TGTGCCAGCAGCTCCCGGTTTGGACAGGGGATCTATGGCTACACCTTC. Translation gives CASSSRFGQGIYGYTF.

In DNA form, the CDR3 reads TGTGCCAGCAGTTCCCCTGCGGACAGTAACACCGGGGAGCTGTTTTTT. Translation: CASSSPADSNTGELFF. The J gene is TRBJ2-2, the V gene TRBV27; tentative D call: TRBD1 (6 bases). Trimming removed 4 bases from V and 2 bases from J, with 14 bases in between. CDR3 size: 16 residues. CDR1 is MNHEY and CDR2 is SMNVEV in the germline V gene (reference sequence).